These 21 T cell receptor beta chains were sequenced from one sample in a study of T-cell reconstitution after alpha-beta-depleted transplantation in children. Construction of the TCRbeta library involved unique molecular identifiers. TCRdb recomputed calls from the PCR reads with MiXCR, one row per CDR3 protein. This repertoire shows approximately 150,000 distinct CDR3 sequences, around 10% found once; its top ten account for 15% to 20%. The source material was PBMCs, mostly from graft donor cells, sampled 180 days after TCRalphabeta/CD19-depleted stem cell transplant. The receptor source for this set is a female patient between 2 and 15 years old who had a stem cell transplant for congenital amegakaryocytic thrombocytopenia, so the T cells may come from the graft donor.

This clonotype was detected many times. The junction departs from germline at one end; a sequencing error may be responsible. DNA of the CDR3: TGTGCCAGCAGTGGGCCTGGACAGTACCTCTTT. Translation: CASSGPGQYLF. The rearrangement uses TRBV25-1 and TRBJ1-1, with a possible D match to TRBD1 (6 bases). Per the germline V gene, CDR1 is MGHDK and CDR2 is SYGVNS. CDR3 size: 11 residues.

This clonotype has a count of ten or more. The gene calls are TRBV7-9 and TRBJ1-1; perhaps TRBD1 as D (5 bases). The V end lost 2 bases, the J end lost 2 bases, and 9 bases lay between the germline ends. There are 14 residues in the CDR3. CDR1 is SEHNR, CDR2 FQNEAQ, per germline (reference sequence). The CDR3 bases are TGTGCCAGCAGCTTAAGCGGGGACAACACTGAAGCTTTCTTT. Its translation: CASSLSGDNTEAFF.

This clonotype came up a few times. The DNA for the CDR3 is TGCGCCAGCAGCCAATACAGGGGGGCCCCCAACTTGGACTATGGCTACACCTTC. Its translation: CASSQYRGAPNLDYGYTF. This sequence joins TRBV4-3 and TRBJ1-2; 8 bases map to TRBD1. The trim removed 2 bases at V and 3 bases at J, leaving 14 bases unmatched. Germline CDR1 is LGHNA and CDR2 is YSLEER. This CDR3 has 18 amino acids.

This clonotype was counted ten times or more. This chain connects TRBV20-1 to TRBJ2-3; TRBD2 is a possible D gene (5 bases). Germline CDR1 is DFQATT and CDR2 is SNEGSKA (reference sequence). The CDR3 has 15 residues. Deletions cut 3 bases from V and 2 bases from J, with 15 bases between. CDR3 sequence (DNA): TGCAGTGCTAGGCCGTCTAAGCGGCCCACAGATACGCAGTATTTT. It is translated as CSARPSKRPTDTQYF.

The CDR3 region has the DNA TGCAGTGCTAGTTCCCTCATTACTAGAATTCTAGATACGCAGTATTTT. Translated: CSASSLITRILDTQYF. V and J are TRBV20-1 and TRBJ2-3; TRBD2 is a possible D gene (5 bases). CDR3 size: 16 residues. Trimming took 3 bases from V and 5 from J, leaving 21 bases between them. Germline lookup yields CDR1 DFQATT and CDR2 SNEGSKA (reference sequence).

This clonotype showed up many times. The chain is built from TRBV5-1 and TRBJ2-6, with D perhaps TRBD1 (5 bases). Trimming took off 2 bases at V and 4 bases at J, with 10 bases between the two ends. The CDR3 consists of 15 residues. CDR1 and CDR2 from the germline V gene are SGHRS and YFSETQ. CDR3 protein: CASSLDRTGANVLTF. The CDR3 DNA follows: TGCGCCAGCAGCTTAGATAGGACAGGGGCCAACGTCCTGACTTTC. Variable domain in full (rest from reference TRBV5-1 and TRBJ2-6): KAGVTQTPRYLIKTRGQQVTLSCSPISGHRSVSWYQQTPGQGLQFLFEYFSETQRNKGNFPGRFSGRQFSNSRSEMNVSTLELGDSALYLCASSLDRTGANVLTFGAGSRLTVL.

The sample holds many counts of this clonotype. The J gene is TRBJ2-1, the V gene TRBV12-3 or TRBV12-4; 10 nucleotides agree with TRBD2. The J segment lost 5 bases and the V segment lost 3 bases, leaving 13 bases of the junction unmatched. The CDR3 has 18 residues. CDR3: CASSFIGTRSGRDNEQFF. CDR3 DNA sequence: TGTGCCAGCAGTTTCATCGGTACTCGGAGCGGGAGGGACAATGAGCAGTTCTTC.

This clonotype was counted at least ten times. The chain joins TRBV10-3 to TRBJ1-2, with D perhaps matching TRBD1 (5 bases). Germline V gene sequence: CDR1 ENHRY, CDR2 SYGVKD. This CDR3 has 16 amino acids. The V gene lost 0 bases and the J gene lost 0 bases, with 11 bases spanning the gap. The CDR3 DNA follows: TGTGCCATCAGTGAGTCGTATCGGGGCACTAACTATGGCTACACCTTC. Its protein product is CAISESYRGTNYGYTF.

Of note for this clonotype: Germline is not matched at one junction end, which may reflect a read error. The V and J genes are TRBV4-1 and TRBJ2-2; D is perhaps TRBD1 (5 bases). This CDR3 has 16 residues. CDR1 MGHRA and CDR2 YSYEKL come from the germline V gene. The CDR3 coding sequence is TGCGCCAGCAGCCGGCCTCGAGCAGGGCGCACCGGTGAGCTGTTTTTT. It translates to CASSRPRAGRTGELFF.

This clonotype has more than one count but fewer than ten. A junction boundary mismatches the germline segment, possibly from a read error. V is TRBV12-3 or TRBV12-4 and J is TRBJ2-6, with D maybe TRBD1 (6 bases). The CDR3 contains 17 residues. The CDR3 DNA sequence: TGTGCCAGCAGTTTCTCAGGGGCTTCAGTGGGGGCCAACGGCCTGACTTTC. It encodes CASSFSGASVGANGLTF.

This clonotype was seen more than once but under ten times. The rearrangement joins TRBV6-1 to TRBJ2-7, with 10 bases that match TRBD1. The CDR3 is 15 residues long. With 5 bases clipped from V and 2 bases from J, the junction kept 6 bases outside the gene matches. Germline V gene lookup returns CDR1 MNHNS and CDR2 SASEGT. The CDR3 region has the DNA TGTGCCAGCAGTACCGGGACAGGGGCACCCTACGAGCAGTACTTC. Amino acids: CASSTGTGAPYEQYF.

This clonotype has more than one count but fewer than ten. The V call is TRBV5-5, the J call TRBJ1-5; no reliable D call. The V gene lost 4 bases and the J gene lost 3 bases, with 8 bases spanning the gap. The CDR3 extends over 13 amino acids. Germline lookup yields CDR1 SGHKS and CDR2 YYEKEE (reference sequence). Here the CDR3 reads CASSPDFNQPQHF. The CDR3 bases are TGTGCCAGCAGCCCGGACTTCAATCAGCCCCAGCATTTT.

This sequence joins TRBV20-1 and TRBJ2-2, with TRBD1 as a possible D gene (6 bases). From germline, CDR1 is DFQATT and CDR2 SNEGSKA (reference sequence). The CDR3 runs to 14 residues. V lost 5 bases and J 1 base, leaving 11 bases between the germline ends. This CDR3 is CSAPGQMNTGELFF. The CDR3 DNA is TGCAGTGCTCCGGGACAAATGAACACCGGGGAGCTGTTTTTT.

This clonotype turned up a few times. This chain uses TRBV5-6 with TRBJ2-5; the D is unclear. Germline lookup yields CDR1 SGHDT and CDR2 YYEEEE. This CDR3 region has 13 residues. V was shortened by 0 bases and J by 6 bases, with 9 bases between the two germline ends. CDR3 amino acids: CASSLDLVQTQYF. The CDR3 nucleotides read TGTGCCAGCAGCTTGGACCTGGTCCAGACCCAGTACTTC.

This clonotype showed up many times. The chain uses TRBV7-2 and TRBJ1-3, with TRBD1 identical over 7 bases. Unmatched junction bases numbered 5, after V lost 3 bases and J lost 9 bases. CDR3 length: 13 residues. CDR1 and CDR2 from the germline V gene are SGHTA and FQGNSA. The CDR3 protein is CASSFQGGGTIYF. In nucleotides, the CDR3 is TGTGCCAGCAGCTTCCAGGGGGGAGGCACCATATATTTT.

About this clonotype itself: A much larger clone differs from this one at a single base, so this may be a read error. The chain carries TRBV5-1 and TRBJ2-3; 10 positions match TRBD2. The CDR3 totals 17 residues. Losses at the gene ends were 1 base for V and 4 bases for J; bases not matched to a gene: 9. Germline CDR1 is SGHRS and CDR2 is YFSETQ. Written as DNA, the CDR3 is TGCGCCAGCAGCTTGTATACCCAGCGGGGGGGCCCAGATACGCAGTATTTT. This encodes CASSLYTQRGGPDTQYF.

CDR3 coding DNA: TGCGCCAGCACCCCCTTCGCACGAGGGCCGGGAAGAGATACGCAGTATTTT. Translation gives CASTPFARGPGRDTQYF. J is TRBJ2-3 and V is TRBV5-1; D is possibly TRBD2 (5 bases). Trimming took 6 bases from V and 5 from J, leaving 25 bases between them. The CDR3 sequence is 17 residues long. Germline V gene lookup returns CDR1 SGHRS and CDR2 YFSETQ.

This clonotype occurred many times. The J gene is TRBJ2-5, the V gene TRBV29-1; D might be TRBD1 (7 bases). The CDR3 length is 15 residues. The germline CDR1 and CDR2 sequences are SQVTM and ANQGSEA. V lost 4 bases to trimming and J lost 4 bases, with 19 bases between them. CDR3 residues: CSVGGDSLLGETQYF. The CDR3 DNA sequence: TGCAGCGTTGGGGGGGACAGCCTATTGGGAGAGACCCAGTACTTC.

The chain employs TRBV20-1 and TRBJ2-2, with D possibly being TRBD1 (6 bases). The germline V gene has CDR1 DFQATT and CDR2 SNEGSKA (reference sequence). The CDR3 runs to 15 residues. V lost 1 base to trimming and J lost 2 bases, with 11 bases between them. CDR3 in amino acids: CSARVLGANTGELFF. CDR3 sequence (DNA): TGCAGTGCTAGAGTCTTGGGGGCAAACACCGGGGAGCTGTTTTTT.

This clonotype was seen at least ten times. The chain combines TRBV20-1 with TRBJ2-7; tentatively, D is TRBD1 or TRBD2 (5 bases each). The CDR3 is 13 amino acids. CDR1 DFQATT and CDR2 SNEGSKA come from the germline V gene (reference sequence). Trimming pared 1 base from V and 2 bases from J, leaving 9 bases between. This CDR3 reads CSARVGGTYEQYF. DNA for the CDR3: TGCAGTGCTAGAGTTGGGGGTACCTACGAGCAGTACTTC.

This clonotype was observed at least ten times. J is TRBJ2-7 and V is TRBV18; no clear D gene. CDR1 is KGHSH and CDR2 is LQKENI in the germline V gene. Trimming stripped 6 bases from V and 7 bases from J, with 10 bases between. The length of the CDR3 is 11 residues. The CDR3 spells CASSPGEEQYF. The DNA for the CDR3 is TGTGCCAGCTCCCCGGGTGAAGAGCAGTACTTC.